The rows below give T cell receptor beta chains drawn from one sample of a study of blood T cell repertoires in COVID-19. TCRdb keeps only in-frame clones here, not all; method: immunoSEQ multiplex PCR. The repertoire holds hundreds of thousands of clones, around 90% seen once, with 0.7% in the top ten. The sequencing input was peripheral blood. Source of these receptors: a human donor in a cohort sampled during active COVID-19. The CDR3 runs from the conserved cysteine through the conserved F or W. A D gene is named only where the DNA matches it firmly. Size values are once, few and many counts, or a class for expanded clones, and some rows have none.

j_call	clone_size	cdr3_length	d_call	v_call	cdr3_aa	cdr3_nt
TRBJ1-5	-	13	-	TRBV7-2	CASSLEPGRPQHF	TGTGCCAGCAGCTTAGAGCCGGGGAGGCCCCAGCATTTT
TRBJ2-1	-	16	TRBD2	TRBV11-1	CASSFPGREVWNEQFF	TGTGCCAGCAGCTTCCCCGGACGGGAGGTCTGGAATGAGCAGTTCTTC
TRBJ1-2	-	14	-	TRBV5-1	CASSLEPGNYGYTF	TGCGCCAGCAGCTTGGAACCAGGAAACTATGGCTACACCTTC
TRBJ1-5	-	14	TRBD1	TRBV24-1	CATADRVKGQPQHF	TGTGCCACGGCGGACAGGGTCAAGGGTCAGCCCCAGCATTTT
TRBJ2-3	-	17	-	TRBV28	CATRDTGTAAPRDTQYF	TGTGCCACCCGAGATACAGGTACCGCGGCGCCCCGAGATACGCAGTATTTT
TRBJ1-4	-	15	TRBD1	TRBV27	CASSSRTGVNEKLFF	TGTGCCAGCAGTTCCCGGACAGGGGTTAATGAAAAACTGTTTTTT
TRBJ2-7	-	15	-	TRBV6-6	CASRVTSRVLGEQYF	TGTGCCAGCAGAGTTACGAGCAGGGTCCTGGGCGAGCAGTACTTC
TRBJ2-1	-	17	TRBD2	TRBV4-1	CASSQGTSGSSYNEQFF	TGCGCCAGCAGCCAAGGTACTAGCGGAAGCTCCTACAATGAGCAGTTCTTC
TRBJ2-2	-	17	TRBD2	TRBV15	CATSRDVAGGVTGELFF	TGTGCCACCAGCAGAGATGTAGCGGGGGGGGTCACCGGGGAGCTGTTTTTT
TRBJ2-7	-	16	-	TRBV7-6	CASSLMGQADSYEQYF	TGTGCCAGCAGCTTAATGGGGCAGGCGGACTCCTACGAGCAGTACTTC
TRBJ2-7	-	17	TRBD1	TRBV4-1	CASSQDLSGGFVYEQYF	TGCGCCAGCAGCCAAGATCTTTCAGGGGGCTTCGTCTACGAGCAGTACTTC
TRBJ2-7	-	13	-	TRBV10-2	CASSEGGGYEQYF	TGCGCCAGCAGTGAAGGGGGGGGGTACGAGCAGTACTTC
TRBJ2-3	-	16	-	TRBV10-3	CAIQRAEGAGSDTQYF	TGTGCCATCCAACGGGCGGAGGGGGCCGGTTCGGATACGCAGTATTTT
TRBJ1-1	-	18	TRBD1	TRBV10-3	CAISESMAGGSMNTEAFF	TGTGCCATCAGTGAGTCGATGGCAGGGGGCTCCATGAACACTGAAGCTTTCTTT
TRBJ1-1	-	19	TRBD1	TRBV5-1	CASSLSRGHSLGVNTEAFF	TGCGCCAGCAGCTTGTCCAGGGGGCACTCTCTGGGAGTGAACACTGAAGCTTTCTTT
TRBJ1-1	-	11	-	TRBV5-1	CASSRGTEAFF	TGCGCCAGCTCGAGGGGGACCGAAGCTTTCTTT
TRBJ2-7	-	17	-	TRBV18	CASSPRTANNPPYEQYF	TGTGCCAGCTCACCCCGGACAGCGAATAACCCCCCCTACGAGCAGTACTTC
TRBJ2-4	-	13	TRBD2	TRBV4-3	CASSQALAGVGYF	TGCGCCAGCAGCCAAGCACTAGCGGGAGTGGGATACTTC
TRBJ1-2	-	16	TRBD1	TRBV11-2	CASSYLRDREYYGYTF	TGTGCCAGCAGCTACCTCCGGGACAGAGAATACTATGGCTACACCTTC
TRBJ1-2	few	15	TRBD1	TRBV6-8	CASSYPGTGRNGYTF	TGTGCCAGCAGTTACCCGGGGACAGGGAGGAATGGCTACACCTTC
TRBJ1-2	-	12	-	TRBV27	CASSSREYGYTF	TGTGCCAGCAGTTCTAGGGAGTATGGCTACACCTTC
TRBJ2-5	-	15	TRBD1	TRBV9	CASSTGQGARETQYF	TGTGCCAGCAGCACCGGACAGGGGGCGAGAGAGACCCAGTACTTC
TRBJ2-3	-	15	-	TRBV3-1/TRBV3-2	CASSLWMTSTDTQYF	TGTGCCAGCAGCCTCTGGATGACTAGCACAGATACGCAGTATTTT
TRBJ2-7	once	13	-	TRBV7-6	CASSSSGSYEQYF	TGTGCCAGCAGCTCCAGCGGCTCCTACGAGCAGTACTTC
TRBJ1-2	-	13	-	TRBV19	CASSILGGDGYTF	TGTGCCAGTAGTATTCTAGGAGGGGATGGCTACACCTTC
TRBJ2-5	-	11	-	TRBV11-2	CASSGGETQYF	TGTGCCAGCAGCGGGGGGGAGACCCAGTACTTC
TRBJ1-1	-	13	-	TRBV5-1	CASSPFWSTEAFF	TGCGCCAGCAGTCCCTTCTGGAGCACTGAAGCTTTCTTT
TRBJ1-4	-	15	-	TRBV4-3	CASSQVLIADEKLFF	TGCGCCAGCAGCCAAGTGTTGATAGCCGATGAAAAACTGTTTTTT
TRBJ1-1	-	12	-	TRBV13	CASSQQGTEAFF	TGTGCCAGCAGTCAACAGGGCACTGAAGCTTTCTTT
TRBJ1-2	-	16	TRBD1	TRBV20-1	CSASNTGTGSNYGYTF	TGCAGTGCTAGTAATACCGGGACAGGGTCCAACTATGGCTACACCTTC
TRBJ2-7	once	11	-	TRBV20-1	CSALGLYEQYF	TGCAGTGCCCTTGGCCTCTACGAGCAGTACTTC
TRBJ2-7	few	15	TRBD1	TRBV5-1	CASNPGTGVMYEQYF	TGCGCCAGCAATCCGGGGACAGGGGTGATGTACGAGCAGTACTTC